The 2 T cell receptor beta chains below come from one sample, sequenced in a study of blood T cell repertoires in COVID-19. Measured with immunoSEQ multiplex PCR; TCRdb has only the in-frame clones, and not every one. The sample contains 230,000 or so clones, about 80% of which appear only once. Sequenced: PBMCs or T cells enriched from blood (not recorded which). The receptors derive from a man between 50 and 59 years old who had recovered from COVID-19.

V is TRBV3-1 (or the pseudogene TRBV3-2) and J is TRBJ2-4; 7 bases are a match to TRBD1. V gave up 5 bases and J gave up 0 bases; unmatched junction bases: 7. Germline V gene lookup returns CDR1 LGHDT and CDR2 YNNKEL (reference sequence). This CDR3 has 16 residues. The CDR3 nucleotides read TGTGCCAGCAGCTTCGGGACAGACATAGCCAAAAACATTCAGTACTTC. This sequence encodes CASSFGTDIAKNIQYF.

The chain combines TRBV7-9 with TRBJ2-5; maybe TRBD1 (5 bases). This CDR3 has 13 residues. Germline V gives CDR1 SEHNR, CDR2 FQNEAQ (reference sequence). V was pared by 2 bases and J by 3 bases, with 7 bases between. The CDR3 DNA follows: TGTGCCAGCAGCTTATTAGGGGAAGAGACCCAGTACTTC. Amino acids: CASSLLGEETQYF.